The subject of this entry is one T cell receptor beta chain. These data originate in a study of OX40 agonist ivuxolimab in advanced cancers. The CDR3 runs 15 residues. The J segment lost 4 bases and the V segment lost 3 bases, leaving 4 bases of the junction unmatched. Germline values: CDR1 KGHSY, CDR2 FQNENV. Method: immunoSEQ multiplex PCR; TCRdb's copy keeps in-frame clones and lacks some. The sample shows some 49,000 clones, 85% of them seen only once. The TCR originated in an adult with an advanced solid tumor such as melanoma, head and neck, liver or kidney cancer. Sample: CD4+ or CD8+ T cells sorted from blood, taken in a trial of the OX40 agonist ivuxolimab. This chain joins TRBV16 and TRBJ2-5, with TRBD1 matching over 11 bases. CDR3 amino acids: CASSHRTGGRETQYF. DNA for the CDR3: TGTGCCAGCAGCCACCGGACAGGGGGCAGAGAGACCCAGTACTTC.